The sequence of this T cell receptor (beta chain) was determined in a study of CD8 T cells in Susac syndrome. Across the study: Patients with Susac syndrome had blood drawn and were at that point therapy-naive, on corticosteroids, or on intravenous immunoglobulin alone.

V lost 6 bases and J lost 0, with 9 bases in between. CDR1 and CDR2 (germline): GTSNPN, SVGIG (reference sequence). This CDR3 is 12 amino acids long. CD8+ and CD4+ blood T cells underwent TCR beta sequencing. Recently defined diagnostic criteria classed the Susac syndrome patients as definite or probable. FACS enriched CD8+ TEMRA cells, while bulk CD8+ and CD4+ were negatively isolated. The authors reverse transcribed about 0.5 to 1 ug RNA with random hexamers. One entry per CDR3 protein, called by TCRdb with MiXCR from the immunoSEQ multiplex PCR reads. In the table there are tens of thousands of distinct CDR3 sequences, roughly 93% of which are singletons.

The J gene is TRBJ2-7, the V gene TRBV30; a possible D gene is TRBD1 (6 bases). Sequencing was performed on CD4+ T cells from PBMCs. This clonotype originated in a human donor with Susac syndrome. CDR3 residues: CACYRASYEQYF. DNA of the CDR3: TGTGCCTGTTACAGGGCCTCCTACGAGCAGTACTTC.